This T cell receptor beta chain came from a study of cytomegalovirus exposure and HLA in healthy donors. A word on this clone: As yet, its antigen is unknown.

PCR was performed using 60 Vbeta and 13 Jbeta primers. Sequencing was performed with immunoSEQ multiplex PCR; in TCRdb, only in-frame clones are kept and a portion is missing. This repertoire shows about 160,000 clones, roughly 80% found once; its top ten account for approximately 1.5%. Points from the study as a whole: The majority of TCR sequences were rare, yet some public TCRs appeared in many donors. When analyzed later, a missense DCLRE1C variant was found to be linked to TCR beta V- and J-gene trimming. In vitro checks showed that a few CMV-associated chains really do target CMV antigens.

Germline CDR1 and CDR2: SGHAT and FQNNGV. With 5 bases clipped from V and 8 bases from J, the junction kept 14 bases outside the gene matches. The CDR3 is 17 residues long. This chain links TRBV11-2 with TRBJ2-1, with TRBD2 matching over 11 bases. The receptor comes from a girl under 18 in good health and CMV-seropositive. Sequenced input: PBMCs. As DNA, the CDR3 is TGTGCCAGCAGCGCTGTCACTAGCGGGAGCATTCGCGATGAGCAGTTCTTC. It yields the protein CASSAVTSGSIRDEQFF.